Listed below are T cell receptor beta chains from one sample, sequenced in a study of vaccination effects on CD4 cells after COVID-19. Measured with immunoSEQ multiplex PCR; TCRdb has only the in-frame clones, and not every one. The sample contains 70,000 or so clones, about four fifths of which appear only once. The antigens of these receptors remain unknown. Source: CD4+ T cells from PBMCs cultured with HCoV-NL63 spike peptides, taken before COVID-19 vaccination. Receptors originate from a human donor who received a COVID-19 vaccine. The conserved cysteine and the conserved F or W are not part of the CDR3 here. Fields, in order: V gene, J gene, CDR3 length, CDR3 protein.

V: TRBV5-1
J: TRBJ2-3
length: 13
CDR3: ASSLPTGGTDTQY

V: TRBV6-1
J: TRBJ1-2
length: 12
CDR3: ASSEKGGRDGYT

V: TRBV7-7
J: TRBJ2-5
length: 13
CDR3: ASSLAPGEGETQY

V: TRBV19
J: TRBJ1-5
length: 14
CDR3: ASSKFFGAINQPQH

V: TRBV19
J: TRBJ2-4
length: 13
CDR3: ASTKVAGGGNIQY

V: TRBV5-1
J: TRBJ1-2
length: 11
CDR3: ASSLQGRNGYT

V: TRBV10-3
J: TRBJ1-2
length: 9
CDR3: AITDNYGYT

V: TRBV3-1/TRBV3-2
J: TRBJ1-2
length: 11
CDR3: ASSQAERYGYT

V: TRBV5-1
J: TRBJ1-6
length: 12
CDR3: ASSLDRGNSPLH

V: TRBV4-1
J: TRBJ2-2
length: 16
CDR3: ASSRFYDAGGITGELF

V: TRBV6-4
J: TRBJ2-2
length: 14
CDR3: AIRDRGPLNTGELF

V: TRBV5-1
J: TRBJ2-5
length: 11
CDR3: ASSLGTEETQY

V: TRBV6-2/TRBV6-3
J: TRBJ2-5
length: 12
CDR3: ASSQGLASETQY

V: TRBV19
J: TRBJ1-6
length: 12
CDR3: ASSIGTENSPLH

V: TRBV18
J: TRBJ2-2
length: 14
CDR3: ASSPSRTSDTGELF

V: TRBV18
J: TRBJ1-1
length: 13
CDR3: ASSPPEVYGTEAF

V: TRBV5-8
J: TRBJ2-5
length: 13
CDR3: ASSLGRGNQETQY

V: TRBV5-6
J: TRBJ1-3
length: 14
CDR3: ASSLVHRSSGNTIY